This TCR beta chain was sequenced in a study of cytomegalovirus exposure and HLA in healthy donors. Study-wide findings and caveats: In a later analysis, V- and J-gene trimming of beta chains associated with a DCLRE1C missense variant, replicated independently.

Per germline, CDR1 LNHNV and CDR2 YYDKDF (reference sequence). Trimming removed 1 base at V and 8 bases at J, with 11 bases between. This CDR3 is built from 13 residues. For this clone: Its antigen is unknown.

The PCR contained 60 Vbeta and 13 Jbeta primers. Profiling relied on immunoSEQ multiplex PCR, and the TCRdb table lists in-frame clones only, not all of them. The data hold under 80,000 clones, with about 80% observed a single time. Sequencing input: PBMCs. The sequence was collected from a woman in her forties in good health and CMV-seronegative. This chain links TRBV15 with TRBJ1-2, with D tentatively TRBD1 (5 bases). In nucleotides, the CDR3 is TGTGCCACCAGCAGAGCCAGGGTAGACGGCTACACCTTC. The encoded protein is CATSRARVDGYTF. Filled out from reference TRBV15 and TRBJ1-2, the complete variable domain reads DAMVIQNPRYQVTQFGKPVTLSCSQTLNHNVMYWYQQKSSQAPKLLFHYYDKDFNNEADTPDNFQSRRPNTSFCFLDIRSPGLGDTAMYLCATSRARVDGYTFGSGTRLTVV.